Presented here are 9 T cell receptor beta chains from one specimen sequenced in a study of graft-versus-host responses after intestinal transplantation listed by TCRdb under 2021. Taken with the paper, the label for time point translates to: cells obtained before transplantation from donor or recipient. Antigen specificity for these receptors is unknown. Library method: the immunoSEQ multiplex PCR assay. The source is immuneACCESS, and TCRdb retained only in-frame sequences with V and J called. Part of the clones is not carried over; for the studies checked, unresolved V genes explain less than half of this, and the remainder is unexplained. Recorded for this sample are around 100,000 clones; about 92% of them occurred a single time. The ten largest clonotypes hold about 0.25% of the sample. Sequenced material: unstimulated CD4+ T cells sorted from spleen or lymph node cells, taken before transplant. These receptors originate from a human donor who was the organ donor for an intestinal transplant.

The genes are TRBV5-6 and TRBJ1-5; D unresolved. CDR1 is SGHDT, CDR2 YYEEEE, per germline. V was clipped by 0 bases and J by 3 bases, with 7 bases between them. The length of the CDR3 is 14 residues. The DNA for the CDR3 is TGTGCCAGCAGCTTGGCGGCGCTCAATCAGCCCCAGCATTTT. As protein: CASSLAALNQPQHF.

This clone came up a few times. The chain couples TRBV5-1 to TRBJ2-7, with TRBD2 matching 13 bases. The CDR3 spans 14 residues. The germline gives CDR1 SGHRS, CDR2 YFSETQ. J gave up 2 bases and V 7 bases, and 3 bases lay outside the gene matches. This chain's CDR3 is CASLTSGRAYEQYF. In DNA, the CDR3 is TGCGCCAGCCTAACTAGCGGGAGGGCCTACGAGCAGTACTTC.

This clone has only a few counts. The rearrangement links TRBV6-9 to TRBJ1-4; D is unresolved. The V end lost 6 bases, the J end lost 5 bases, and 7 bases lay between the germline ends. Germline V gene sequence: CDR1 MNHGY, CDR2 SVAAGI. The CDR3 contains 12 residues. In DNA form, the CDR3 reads TGTGCCAGCAGGGGAGGGAATGAAAAACTGTTTTTT. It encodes CASRGGNEKLFF.

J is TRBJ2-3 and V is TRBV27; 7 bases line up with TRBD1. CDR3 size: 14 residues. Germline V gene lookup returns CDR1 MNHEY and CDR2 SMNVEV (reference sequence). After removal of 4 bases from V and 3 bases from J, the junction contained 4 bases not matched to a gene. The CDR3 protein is CASSSDRATDTQYF. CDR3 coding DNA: TGTGCCAGCAGTTCAGACAGGGCGACAGATACGCAGTATTTT.

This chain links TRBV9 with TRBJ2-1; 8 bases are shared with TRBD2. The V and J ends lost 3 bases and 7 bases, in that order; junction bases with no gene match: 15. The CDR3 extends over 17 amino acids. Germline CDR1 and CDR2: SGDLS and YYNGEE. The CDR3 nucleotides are TGTGCCAGCAGCGGGCCAAGCGGGAGAGACGATCGTAATGAGCAGTTCTTC. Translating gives CASSGPSGRDDRNEQFF.

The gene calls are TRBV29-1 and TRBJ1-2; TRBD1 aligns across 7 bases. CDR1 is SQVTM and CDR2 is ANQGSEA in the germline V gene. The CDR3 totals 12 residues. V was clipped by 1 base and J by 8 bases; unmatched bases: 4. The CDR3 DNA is TGCAGCGTTGAAGGACAGGGAGGGGGCTACACCTTC. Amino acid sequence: CSVEGQGGGYTF.

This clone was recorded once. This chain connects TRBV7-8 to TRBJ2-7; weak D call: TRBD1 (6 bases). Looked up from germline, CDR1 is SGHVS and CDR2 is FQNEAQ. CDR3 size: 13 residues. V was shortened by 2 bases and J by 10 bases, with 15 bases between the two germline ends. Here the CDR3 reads CASSLYQGIGQYF. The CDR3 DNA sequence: TGTGCCAGCAGCTTATATCAGGGGATCGGACAGTACTTC.

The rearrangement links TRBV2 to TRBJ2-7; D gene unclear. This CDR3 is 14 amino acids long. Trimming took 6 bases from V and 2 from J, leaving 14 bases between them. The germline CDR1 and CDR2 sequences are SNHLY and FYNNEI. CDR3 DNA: TGTGCCAGCAGCGCGGTGCTACCAACCTACGAGCAGTACTTC. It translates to CASSAVLPTYEQYF.

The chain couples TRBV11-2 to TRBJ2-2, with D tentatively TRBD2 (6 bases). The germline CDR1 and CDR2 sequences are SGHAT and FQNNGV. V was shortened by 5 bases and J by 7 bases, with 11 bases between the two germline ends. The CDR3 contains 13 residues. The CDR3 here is CASSRGRGGELFF. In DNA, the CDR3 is TGTGCCAGCAGCAGAGGGCGGGGCGGGGAGCTGTTTTTT.